The 17 T cell receptor beta chains below were found in one sample sequenced in a study of blood T cells in healthy people across ages (dated by TCRdb to 2013 to 2016). Preparation of the library involved 5' RACE. The run used an Illumina HiSeq 2500. A second 7 to 11 cycle PCR used a sample-barcoded 5' primer and a J-beta primer mix. In TCRdb, the public reads were trimmed at Q25 with fastp and aligned with MiXCR, with productive beta chains retained. Here each entry gathers all rows of one CDR3 protein and keeps the most common genes and DNA. Within this sample are hundreds of thousands of distinct CDR3 sequences, with around three fifths of them counted one time only. 35% to 40% of the sample is held by the ten biggest clonotypes. Sequencing used blood. These receptor sequences come from a man between 60 and 75 years old in good health.

In its sample, this clonotype was seen a few times. CDR3 DNA: TGTGCCAGCAGCCATGGCAGGGGCCACATCGGGGCTAATGAAAAACTGTTTTTT. Its translation is CASSHGRGHIGANEKLFF. The chain has TRBV3-1 and TRBJ1-4; weak D call: TRBD1 (6 bases). Trimming pared 3 bases from V and 3 bases from J, leaving 20 bases between. CDR1 and CDR2 from the germline V gene are LGHDT and YNNKEL (reference sequence). The CDR3 spans 18 residues. Full variable domain (remainder filled in from reference TRBV3-1 and TRBJ1-4): DTAVSQTPKYLVTQMGNDKSIKCEQNLGHDTMYWYKQDSKKFLKIMFSYNNKELIINETVPNRFSPKSPDKAHLNLHINSLELGDSAVYFCASSHGRGHIGANEKLFFGSGTQLSVL.

This chain uses TRBV7-9 with TRBJ2-3, with D possibly TRBD1 on 5 matching bases. The V gene's germline CDR1 is SEHNR and CDR2 FQNEAQ (reference sequence). CDR3 length: 15 amino acids. The V gene lost 3 bases and the J gene lost 2 bases, with 12 bases spanning the gap. The CDR3 reads CASSFREETTDTQYF. In nucleotides, the CDR3 is TGTGCCAGCAGCTTCAGGGAAGAAACCACAGATACGCAGTATTTT.

This rearrangement joins TRBV20-1 to TRBJ2-5; D remains unclear. Germline values: CDR1 DFQATT, CDR2 SNEGSKA (reference sequence). Trimming pared 6 bases from V and 2 bases from J, leaving 10 bases between. The CDR3 is 12 residues long. The CDR3 protein is CSAYAVQETQYF. CDR3 nucleotide sequence: TGCAGTGCCTATGCGGTGCAAGAGACCCAGTACTTC.

The V call is TRBV27, the J call TRBJ2-7, with a weak D call TRBD1 (6 bases). Trimming cost V 2 bases and J 0 bases, with 11 bases left between them. In germline, CDR1 is MNHEY, CDR2 SMNVEV (reference sequence). The CDR3 is made up of 15 amino acids. The CDR3 region has the DNA TGTGCCAGCAGTTTAGGACAGACCCTCTCCTACGAGCAGTACTTC. It specifies CASSLGQTLSYEQYF.

The V call is TRBV5-1, the J call TRBJ2-5; the match to TRBD1 covers 7 bases. CDR1 is SGHRS and CDR2 is YFSETQ in the germline V gene. J gave up 10 bases and V 4 bases, and 10 bases lay outside the gene matches. This CDR3 is 13 amino acids long. Here the CDR3 reads CASSLEPRDSQYF. For the CDR3, the DNA is TGCGCCAGCAGCCTTGAGCCCCGGGACAGCCAGTACTTC.

CDR3 DNA sequence: TGTGCCAGCAGCGTAGACGCCTCCTCTACTGGAAACACCATATATTTT. It codes for CASSVDASSTGNTIYF. The chain has TRBV9 and TRBJ1-3; D unresolved. The CDR3 has 16 amino acids. Trimming removed 0 bases from V and 2 bases from J, with 12 bases in between. Germline V gene sequence: CDR1 SGDLS, CDR2 YYNGEE.

The chain joins TRBV21-1 to TRBJ1-6; whether TRBD1, the table's D call, matches the DNA was not checked. TRBV21-1 has pseudogene status. The CDR3 totals 15 residues. The CDR3 bases are TGTGCCAGCAGCAAAGTAGGGGCGGGGGACTCACCCCTCCACTTT. Amino acid sequence: CASSKVGAGDSPLHF.

This rearrangement joins TRBV25-1 to TRBJ1-6; D call uncertain. The V and J ends lost 2 bases and 18 bases respectively, with 11 bases between them. Germline V CDR1 and CDR2: MGHDK, SYGVNS. The CDR3 loop spans 11 amino acids. The CDR3 sequence: CASSEGGVDHF. As DNA, the CDR3 is TGTGCCAGCAGTGAAGGAGGTGTCGACCACTTT.

The J gene is TRBJ2-1, the V gene TRBV4-1; D perhaps matches TRBD2 (7 bases). The germline V gene encodes CDR1 MGHRA and CDR2 YSYEKL. There are 16 residues in the CDR3. V lost 4 bases and J lost 5, with 18 bases in between. The CDR3 sequence: CASSLTGSGTNNEQFF. The CDR3 nucleotides read TGCGCCAGCAGCCTCACAGGGTCCGGGACTAACAATGAGCAGTTCTTC.

This chain uses TRBV29-1 with TRBJ1-2, with TRBD1 as a possible D gene (5 bases). The CDR3 has 13 amino acids. CDR1 and CDR2 from the germline V gene are SQVTM and ANQGSEA. V was shortened by 1 base and J by 4 bases, with 10 bases between the two germline ends. CDR3 sequence: CSVEGGGTYGYTF. The CDR3 nucleotides are TGCAGCGTTGAAGGCGGAGGGACCTATGGCTACACCTTC.

In this sample, this clonotype turned up once. The V gene is TRBV3-1, the J gene TRBJ2-1; 8 bases are a match to TRBD2. CDR1 and CDR2 (germline): LGHDT, YNNKEL (reference sequence). This CDR3 has 17 residues. V lost 5 bases and J lost 7; bases outside the gene matches: 16. CDR3 sequence reads: CASSDQRGGAGGNEQFF. CDR3 nucleotides: TGTGCCAGCAGCGACCAGCGTGGGGGGGCGGGAGGTAATGAGCAGTTCTTC.

The V call is TRBV5-1, the J call TRBJ2-4, with a tentative D call TRBD1 (6 bases). Gene TRBJ2-5 matches the end of the DNA better, so the J call may be wrong. Germline CDR1 SGHRS, CDR2 YFSETQ. The CDR3 is 12 residues long. The CDR3 DNA is TGCGCCAGTGCAGGGGAAGGGGAGACCCAGTACTTC. Its translation: CASAGEGETQYF.

CDR3 protein: CASSLAPGRPPNEQYF. DNA for the CDR3: TGCGCCAGCAGCTTGGCCCCCGGGAGGCCTCCCAACGAGCAGTACTTC. V and J are TRBV5-1 and TRBJ2-4, with 7 bases fitting TRBD2. The assigned J gene may be wrong: the sequence end matches TRBJ2-7 better. In germline, CDR1 is SGHRS, CDR2 YFSETQ. The CDR3 sequence is 16 residues long.

CDR3 in DNA: TGCGCCAGCAGCTTGTCCAGGGGTGACGAAAAACTGTTTTTT. This gives the protein CASSLSRGDEKLFF. V gene TRBV5-1 combines with J gene TRBJ1-4; D perhaps matches TRBD1 (6 bases). The CDR3 loop spans 14 amino acids. Trimming stripped 1 base from V and 8 bases from J, with 12 bases between. Germline V CDR1 and CDR2: SGHRS, YFSETQ.

The chain joins TRBV12-3 or TRBV12-4 to TRBJ2-5, with unresolved D. The V end was cut by 1 base, the J end by 3 bases, with 9 bases between. This CDR3 is 14 amino acids long. CDR3 region: CASSLEYSKETQYF. The CDR3 DNA reads TGTGCCAGCAGTTTAGAGTACTCGAAAGAGACCCAGTACTTC.

This clonotype was counted a few times. This chain connects TRBV20-1 to TRBJ2-7; TRBD2 matches at 10 bases. CDR1 and CDR2 (germline): DFQATT, SNEGSKA (reference sequence). This CDR3 spans 16 amino acids. The trim removed 0 bases at V and 4 bases at J, leaving 9 bases unmatched. Here the CDR3 DNA reads TGCAGTGCTAGAGACCGACTGCTAGCGGGGGCTTACGAGCAGTACTTC. This gives the protein CSARDRLLAGAYEQYF.

The chain couples TRBV29-1 to TRBJ2-7, with 10 bases fitting TRBD1. This CDR3 has 13 amino acids. The germline V gene has CDR1 SQVTM and CDR2 ANQGSEA. V shed 2 bases and J 6 bases; nucleotides not matched to a gene: 4. The CDR3: CSVERGQGREQYF. CDR3 coding DNA: TGCAGCGTTGAAAGGGGACAGGGGCGCGAGCAGTACTTC.